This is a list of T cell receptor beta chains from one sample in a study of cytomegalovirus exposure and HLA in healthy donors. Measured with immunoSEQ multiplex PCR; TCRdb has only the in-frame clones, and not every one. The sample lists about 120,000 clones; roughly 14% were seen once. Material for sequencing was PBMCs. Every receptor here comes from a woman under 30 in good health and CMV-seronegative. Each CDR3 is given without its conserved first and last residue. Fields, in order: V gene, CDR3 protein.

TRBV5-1 ASRTASGSSYNEQF
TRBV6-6 ASSYMSGSNQPQH
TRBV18 ASSPRADNEQF
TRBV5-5 ASSGGTGGNQPQH
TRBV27 ASSLGAMNTEAF
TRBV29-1 SVEDLQGQGHTGELF
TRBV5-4 ASTVGGGLTDTQY
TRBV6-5 ASSPLARVGDEQF
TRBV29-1 SVRSGDYGYT
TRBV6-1 ASSEARGGTSPLH
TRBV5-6 ASSLGGPSNQPQH
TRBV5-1 ASSLEATGLDEQY
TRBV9 ASSADSLGLDTQY
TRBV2 ACKLDRTYEQY
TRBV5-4 ASSRLATDTQY
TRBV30 AWSVLSGRGWTEAF
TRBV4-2 ASSQMAAASGEQF
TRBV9 ASSVDGSNQPQH
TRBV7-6 ASGGLAGVLEQF
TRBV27 ASSQGVGTPNTGELF
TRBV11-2 ASSSGTNEQF
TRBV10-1 ASSESGQGGKETQY
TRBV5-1 ASSFGGEGNTIY
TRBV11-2 ASSGQANTGELF
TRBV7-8 ASSSPGGLAAYEQY
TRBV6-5 ASSRSGANVLT
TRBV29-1 SVEGGGRGTDTQY
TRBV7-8 ASSHMPRGGEQY
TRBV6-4 ASSPRAGAYNEQF
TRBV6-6 ASGGLAGDTGELF
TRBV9 ASSPTGTDEQF
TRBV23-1 ASSPSGTSGRLGIQETQY
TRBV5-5 ASSLESPGANVLT
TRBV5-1 ASSLDWRDYEQY
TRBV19 ASKDWGGSYEQY
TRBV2 ASSMGLAGAGSYEQY
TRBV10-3 AIRPGQANYGYT
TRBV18 ASSPSGQGRFSLH
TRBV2 ASSEGFGGEAF
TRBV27 ASKGQGRNNYGYT
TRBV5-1 ASSLPTSGIRDTQY
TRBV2 ASSEGGVLTNTEAF
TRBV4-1 ASSRRDRGQETQY
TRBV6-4 ASSDSSSGENNEQF
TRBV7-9 ASSLGRQSNQPQH
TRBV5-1 ASSSRTSGSSYNEQF
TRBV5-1 ASSITGSVPGANVLT
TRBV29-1 SVGATGGVTDTQY
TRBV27 ASTGLAKNIQY
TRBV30 AWSRDSLSYEQY
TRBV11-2 ASSLGAGLNTEAF
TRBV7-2 ASSLFRGGTSDTQY
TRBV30 AYQGSEQY
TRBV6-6 ASSYIGTPNEAF